This TCR beta chain was retrieved from a study of T cell changes during pregnancy in multiple sclerosis. Data came from immunoSEQ multiplex PCR; TCRdb stores just in-frame clones and leaves some out. In the table there are around 50,000 clones, 92% of which are singletons. The CDR3 is made up of 13 amino acids. CDR1 and CDR2 (germline): LGHNT, FRNRAP. V was trimmed by 6 bases and J by 5 bases, leaving 11 bases between them. The clonotype originates from a female donor with multiple sclerosis, enrolled in a pregnancy study. Sequencing used CD4+ T cells from peripheral blood mononuclear cells, obtained after pregnancy. This chain connects TRBV12-5 to TRBJ1-5, with D perhaps matching TRBD1 (5 bases). CDR3 coding DNA: TGTGCTAGTGGGTCGGGGGACTATCAGCCCCAGCATTTT. This translates into CASGSGDYQPQHF.